This entry describes one TCR beta chain. This specimen comes from a study of shared T cell receptors in the human thymus. Clones were read by immunoSEQ multiplex PCR, and TCRdb kept only the in-frame ones, dropping some. The repertoire has 700,000 or so clones, 80% to 90% of them found once; the top ten carry around 0.0094%. This CDR3 has 18 amino acids. The junction had 9 bases not matched to a gene; V was cut back by 4 bases and J by 2 bases. Germline values: CDR1 SGHAT, CDR2 FQNNGV. The same specimen was also included in a second study, on human thymus T cells. From that paper: Donors were healthy Finnish babies undergoing corrective operations for congenital heart defects. It was from resections taken during corrective heart surgery that the thymus tissue came. Usage of V and J genes appeared biased in thymic and blood repertoires. Thymic repertoires from unrelated individuals overlapped highly, related research reported.

This chain links TRBV11-2 with TRBJ1-4; 11 nucleotides line up with TRBD1. This TCR was recovered from a girl under two years old with a congenital heart defect. Sample: thymocytes. In DNA form, the CDR3 reads TGTGCCAGCAGCTCCCTCGGACAGGGGGCGCCCACTAATGAAAAACTGTTTTTT. This codes for CASSSLGQGAPTNEKLFF.